The clone carrying this T cell receptor (beta chain) has more than one count but fewer than ten. The CDR3 length is 12 residues. Germline CDR1 is SGHAT and CDR2 is FQNNGV. The V gene end was trimmed by 4 bases and the J gene end by 7 bases; junction bases not matched to a gene: 3. cDNA prepared by RNA extraction and subsequent reverse transcription served as the template for sequencing. This table comes from immunoSEQ multiplex PCR, and its TCRdb copy is limited to in-frame clones, with some not included. The data contain 200,000 to 250,000 clones, 56% of them singletons. Sorting from PBMCs produced CD4+ and CD8+ T cells. The data stem from a study of CD8+ T cells in alopecia areata.

This TCR was recovered from a human donor in good health. The V call is TRBV11-2, the J call TRBJ2-5; 7 bases are a match to TRBD2. The sample consisted of CD8+ T cells sorted from blood. This chain's CDR3 is CASSSSGGTQYF. CDR3 nucleotide sequence: TGTGCCAGCAGCTCGTCGGGGGGGACCCAGTACTTC.